The clone carrying this T cell receptor (beta chain) has a handful of counts. TCR alpha and TCR beta cDNA libraries carrying sample barcodes and UMIs came from 5'RACE with constant-segment primers. TCRdb recomputed calls from the 5' RACE reads with MiXCR, one row per CDR3 protein. The sample holds 390,000 or so distinct CDR3 sequences, about 16% seen once. Germline V gene lookup returns CDR1 MDHEN and CDR2 SYDVKM. After removal of 6 bases from V and 0 bases from J, the junction contained 7 bases not matched to a gene. The CDR3 is made up of 16 amino acids. The data were taken from a study of T-cell memory formation after mild COVID-19.

This clonotype was obtained from a man aged 18 to 35 who had mild COVID-19 (a few samples of this study predate the infection). Cell type and time point are not known. What was sequenced was PBMCs or a T cell subset sorted from them (not recorded which). This chain uses TRBV28 with TRBJ2-1, with TRBD2 identical over 8 bases. CDR3 amino acids: CASSLPGGASYNEQFF. CDR3 in DNA: TGTGCCAGCAGCCTCCCCGGGGGGGCCTCCTACAATGAGCAGTTCTTC.